This TCR beta chain was sequenced during a study of blood T cell repertoires in COVID-19. Across the study: Acute and convalescent COVID-19 samples came from the United States, Italy and Spain. PBMCs, B-cell-depleted T cells, or T cells were the source of the cDNA or gDNA that made up the material.

This clone has a handful of counts. CDR3 length: 12 amino acids. CDR1 SGHRS and CDR2 YFSETQ come from the germline V gene. The V and J ends lost 2 bases and 2 bases respectively, with 4 bases between them. Authors' processing steps: Amplification of reference gene primers provided the estimated nucleated cell counts. Assay: immunoSEQ multiplex PCR; the TCRdb copy retains only in-frame clones and omits some. The V and J calls and the clone size are those of that table, but D and trimming were determined from the DNA. Altogether tens of thousands of clones are present, around 85% being singletons, with the ten largest covering roughly 10%.

Specimen: peripheral blood. The receptor was isolated from a woman aged 70 to 79 with active or convalescent COVID-19. This chain links TRBV5-1 with TRBJ1-2; no clear D. CDR3 nucleotide sequence: TGCGCCAGCAGCTTCGAGAACTATGGCTACACCTTC. This translates into CASSFENYGYTF.